Ten or more counts support the clone carrying this TCR beta chain. One end of the junction varies from germline; a read error may be responsible. TCRdb processed the RT-PCR reads anew with MiXCR; each CDR3 protein has one entry. Of 530,000 or so distinct CDR3 sequences in the sample, approximately 10% are singletons; the top ten hold roughly 10%. This sample is drawn from a study of response to subunit inactivated influenza vaccine. Germline-derived CDR1 and CDR2 are SEHNR and FQNEAQ (reference sequence). The CDR3 consists of 13 residues. Source: PBMCs from blood, taken on the day of vaccination. This chain links TRBV7-9 with TRBJ1-4, with D unresolved. The source of this sequence is a middle-aged man who received an inactivated influenza vaccine. The CDR3 DNA reads TGTGCCAGCAGCCTAGCAGAAGGAGAAAAACTGTTTTTT. It translates to CASSLAEGEKLFF. The full variable domain, rest sourced from reference TRBV7-9 and TRBJ1-4, is DTGVSQNPRHKITKRGQNVTFRCDPISEHNRLYWYRQTLGQGPEFLTYFQNEAQLEKSRLLSDRFSAERPKGSFSTLEIQRTEQGDSAMYLCASSLAEGEKLFFGSGTQLSVL.